Listed here are 8 T cell receptor beta chains from one sample, sequenced in a study of CD8+CD57+ T cells in acquired aplastic anemia. Patients who underwent sequencing had shown CD8+CD57+ cell expansion by flow cytometry. Genomic DNA was employed as the template in profiling TCR beta VDJ and CDR3. Via MiXCR, TCRdb re-called the reads, giving one row per CDR3 protein. The table has around 430,000 distinct CDR3 sequences, over 25% seen once. What was sequenced was sorted CD4+, CD8+, or CD8+CD57+ T cells (not recorded which) from PBMCs. The source of these receptors is a human donor with aplastic anemia.

V is TRBV11-2 and J is TRBJ1-3; D is undetermined. This CDR3 spans 17 amino acids. Germline CDR1 SGHAT, CDR2 FQNNGV. With 0 bases removed from V and 0 bases from J, the gap between germline ends came to 12 bases. CDR3 sequence: CASSLEIVLTSGNTIYF. CDR3 nucleotide sequence: TGTGCCAGCAGCTTAGAAATAGTTTTAACCTCTGGAAACACCATATATTTT.

This clonotype was seen only a few times. The chain employs TRBV2 and TRBJ2-1, with 14 bases that match TRBD2. Losses at the gene ends were 6 bases for V and 0 bases for J; bases not matched to a gene: 13. This CDR3 is built from 20 residues. The germline CDR1 and CDR2 sequences are SNHLY and FYNNEI. The DNA of the CDR3 is TGTGCCAGCAGGGAGCCAAGGACTAGCGGGAGGTTTAGCTCCTACAATGAGCAGTTCTTC. As protein: CASREPRTSGRFSSYNEQFF.

A single count supports this clonotype. A clone one base away is much larger, so this may be a read error. The chain couples TRBV9 to TRBJ2-7; D is perhaps TRBD1 or TRBD2 (5 bases each). The CDR3 extends over 14 amino acids. Germline CDR1 reads SGDLS; CDR2 reads YYNGEE. The CDR3 is CGSSVGTSTYEQYF. CDR3 sequence (DNA): TGTGGCAGCAGCGTCGGGACCAGCACCTACGAGCAGTACTTC.

The chain employs TRBV5-1 and TRBJ2-5, with D perhaps TRBD1 or TRBD2 (5 bases each). Germline values: CDR1 SGHRS, CDR2 YFSETQ. The CDR3 has 14 residues. Trimming left V 0 bases short and J 5 bases short, with 11 bases between. CDR3 protein: CASSLVLGTETQYF. In DNA form, the CDR3 reads TGCGCCAGCAGCTTGGTTTTGGGGACGGAGACCCAGTACTTC.

This clonotype was counted at least ten times. This chain connects TRBV7-2 to TRBJ2-7; 7 bases line up with TRBD1. The CDR3 is 12 amino acids. The germline gives CDR1 SGHTA, CDR2 FQGNSA. The V segment lost 2 bases and the J segment 6 bases; nucleotides outside the gene matches: 1. The CDR3 sequence is CASSLNRGEQYF. In nucleotides, the CDR3 is TGTGCCAGCAGCTTAAACAGGGGCGAGCAGTACTTC.

This clonotype came up many times. The rearrangement uses TRBV20-1 and TRBJ2-3; 10 nucleotides agree with TRBD2. CDR3 length equals 13 residues. Per germline, CDR1 DFQATT and CDR2 SNEGSKA (reference sequence). The V gene end was trimmed by 7 bases and the J gene end by 4 bases; junction bases not matched to a gene: 5. CDR3 in amino acids: CSGLAGVADTQYF. CDR3 sequence (DNA): TGCAGTGGCCTAGCGGGAGTGGCAGATACGCAGTATTTT.

This clonotype was picked up a small number of times. The rearrangement links TRBV2 to TRBJ1-1, with no clear D. The germline V gene encodes CDR1 SNHLY and CDR2 FYNNEI. The CDR3 covers 14 residues. V shed 7 bases and J shed 0 bases, with 12 bases lying between them. CDR3 DNA: TGTGCCAGCAACCAGAATGTGGTGAACACTGAAGCTTTCTTT. Protein sequence: CASNQNVVNTEAFF.

The J gene is TRBJ2-5, the V gene TRBV20-1; D gene uncertain. V lost 4 bases, J lost 1 base, and 7 bases lay in between. CDR3 length: 12 amino acids. Looked up from germline, CDR1 is DFQATT and CDR2 is SNEGSKA (reference sequence). CDR3 DNA: TGCAGTGCTACCCGGGCCCAAGAGACCCAGTACTTC. Amino acids: CSATRAQETQYF.